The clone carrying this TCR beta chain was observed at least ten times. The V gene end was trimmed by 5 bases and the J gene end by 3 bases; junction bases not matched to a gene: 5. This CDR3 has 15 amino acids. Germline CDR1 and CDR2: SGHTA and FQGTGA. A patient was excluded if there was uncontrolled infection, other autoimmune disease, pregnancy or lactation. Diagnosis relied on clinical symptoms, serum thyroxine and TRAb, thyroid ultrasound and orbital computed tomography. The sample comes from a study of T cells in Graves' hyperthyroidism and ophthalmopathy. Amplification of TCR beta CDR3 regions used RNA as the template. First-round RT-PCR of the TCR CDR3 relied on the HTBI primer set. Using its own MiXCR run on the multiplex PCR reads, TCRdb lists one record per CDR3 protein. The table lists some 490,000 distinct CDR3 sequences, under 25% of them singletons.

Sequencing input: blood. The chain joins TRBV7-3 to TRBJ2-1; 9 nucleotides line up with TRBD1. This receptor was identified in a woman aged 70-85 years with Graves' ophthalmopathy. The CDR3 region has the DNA TGTGCCAGCAGCCAGGACAGGGGAAGCTACAATGAGCAGTTCTTC. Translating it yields CASSQDRGSYNEQFF.